The 9 T cell receptor beta chains below were found in one sample sequenced in a study of T cells after posttransplantation cyclophosphamide (dated by TCRdb to about 2016). Viable CD3+CD4+ or CD3+CD8+ cells that were CCR7+CD45RA+CD45RO-CD95-CD27+CD28+ were classified as naive T cells. Library preparation used the immunoSEQ multiplex PCR assay. Not all clones reach the TCRdb copy of this immuneACCESS table, which keeps in-frame sequences only. Checked studies attribute under half of the gap to unresolved V genes and leave the rest unexplained. The sample includes fewer than 40,000 clones, with around nine tenths observed a single time. Jointly, the top ten make up roughly 0.22% of the sample. The sequenced material came from naive CD4+ T cells sorted from PBMCs. The receptors here all came from a woman aged 55 to 70 in good health, CMV-negative, and a related stem cell transplant donor.

The chain carries TRBV6-5 and TRBJ2-3; TRBD1 might be the D (6 bases). Germline CDR1 MNHEY, CDR2 SVGAGI. V lost 0 bases, J lost 9 bases, and 10 bases lay in between. This CDR3 has 13 amino acids. The CDR3 coding sequence is TGTGCCAGCAGTTACTCCCGACAGGTCACGCAGTATTTT. Its protein is CASSYSRQVTQYF.

This clone has only one observation. J is TRBJ2-5 and V is TRBV28, with 7 positions matching TRBD2. This CDR3 contains 14 residues. Germline V CDR1 and CDR2: MDHEN, SYDVKM. V lost 6 bases to trimming and J lost 2 bases; unmatched junction nucleotides: 6. The CDR3 DNA follows: TGTGCCAGCAGGGAAACTAGCGTACAAGAGACCCAGTACTTC. The encoded protein is CASRETSVQETQYF.

The DNA of the CDR3 is TGTGCCAGCAGTTACTCACCGACGCGGACTACCATCGAGCAGTTCTTC. This translates into CASSYSPTRTTIEQFF. The gene calls are TRBV6-5 and TRBJ2-1, with D maybe TRBD2 (6 bases). Germline CDR1 reads MNHEY; CDR2 reads SVGAGI. Trimming removed 0 bases from V and 10 bases from J, with 19 bases in between. The CDR3 is made up of 16 amino acids.

The chain has TRBV4-3 and TRBJ2-2, with 7 nucleotides matching TRBD1. This CDR3 is 16 amino acids long. Germline lookup yields CDR1 LGHNA and CDR2 YSLEER. V lost 0 bases, J lost 5 bases, and 6 bases stayed unmatched. The DNA for the CDR3 is TGCGCCAGCAGCCAAGATATTGGGACAGCTACCGGGGAGCTGTTTTTT. This gives the protein CASSQDIGTATGELFF.

This chain joins TRBV7-2 and TRBJ2-3, with TRBD2 as a possible D gene (6 bases). Trimming took off 7 bases at V and 12 bases at J, with 23 bases between the two ends. Germline CDR1 reads SGHTA; CDR2 reads FQGNSA. This CDR3 is 14 amino acids long. CDR3 in DNA: TGTGCCAGCATTAACTACCGGGACTCCTCATTCCAGTATTTT. Its protein product is CASINYRDSSFQYF.

This rearrangement joins TRBV7-9 to TRBJ2-7, with 7 bases fitting TRBD1. The germline V gene has CDR1 SEHNR and CDR2 FQNEAQ (reference sequence). The junction had 3 bases not matched to a gene; V was cut back by 2 bases and J by 2 bases. The CDR3 runs to 14 residues. CDR3 residues: CASSLTQGAYEQYF. The CDR3 DNA is TGTGCCAGCAGCTTAACCCAGGGGGCCTACGAGCAGTACTTC.

V gene TRBV11-3 combines with J gene TRBJ2-7; 9 bases agree with TRBD1. With 0 bases clipped from V and 3 bases from J, the junction kept 9 bases outside the gene matches. Germline-derived CDR1 and CDR2 are SGHNT and YENEEA. The CDR3 spans 17 residues. The CDR3 region is CASSLEVGTGNNYEQYF. The CDR3 DNA reads TGTGCCAGCAGCTTAGAGGTGGGGACAGGGAATAACTACGAGCAGTACTTC.

The chain combines TRBV30 with TRBJ1-1; 7 bases are a match to TRBD1. Germline CDR1 and CDR2: GTSNPN and SVGIG (reference sequence). The CDR3 is 13 residues long. The V gene end was trimmed by 3 bases and the J gene end by 3 bases; junction bases not matched to a gene: 4. The CDR3, as DNA: TGTGCCTGGAGATCACAGGGGTACACTGAAGCTTTCTTT. It yields the protein CAWRSQGYTEAFF. Full variable domain (rest looked up from reference TRBV30 and TRBJ1-1): SQTIHQWPATLVQPVGSPLSLECTVEGTSNPNLYWYRQAAGRGLQLLFYSVGIGQISSEVPQNLSASRPQDRQFILSSKKLLLSDSGFYLCAWRSQGYTEAFFGQGTRLTVV.

CDR3 sequence reads: CAWGAGSGDTQYF. The CDR3 DNA reads TGTGCCTGGGGGGCGGGGAGCGGAGATACGCAGTATTTT. V usage is TRBV30 and J usage is TRBJ2-3, with a possible D match to TRBD2 (6 bases). The germline gives CDR1 GTSNPN, CDR2 SVGIG (reference sequence). Trimming removed 5 bases from V and 5 bases from J, with 14 bases in between. The CDR3 contains 13 residues.